The rows below give T cell receptor beta chains drawn from one sample of a study of early stage breast cancer tumors. Generated by immunoSEQ multiplex PCR, the TCRdb table keeps only in-frame clones and is missing some. The table includes fewer than 50,000 clones, 70% to 80% detected once. What was sequenced was blood. The receptor set was obtained from a person between 50 and 60 years old with breast cancer. CDR3s leave out the opening cysteine and the closing phenylalanine or tryptophan.

v_call	j_call	cdr3_aa
TRBV5-1	TRBJ2-5	ASGPAGGNRETQY
TRBV5-6	TRBJ1-2	ASSSYRQGTYGYT
TRBV5-1	TRBJ2-3	ASSLVPERSTDTQY
TRBV4-1	TRBJ2-5	ASSQDPTGGAGAPETQY
TRBV5-1	TRBJ1-1	ASSLRYAGSPNTEAF
TRBV10-2	TRBJ1-6	ASSEIHLGSPLH
TRBV5-4	TRBJ2-1	ASSLELAEYNEQF
TRBV10-3	TRBJ1-2	AISGQSDYGYT
TRBV5-4	TRBJ2-1	ASSQGTSGSDNEQF
TRBV18	TRBJ1-2	ASSPGTGHGGYT
TRBV5-6	TRBJ1-5	ASSLTRGSQPQH
TRBV6-6	TRBJ2-2	ASRTGSYGELF
TRBV5-6	TRBJ1-2	ASSSSRIGEVDGYT
TRBV5-1	TRBJ1-2	ASSPNEGGYT
TRBV18	TRBJ2-3	ASSPGRDNTQY
TRBV4-3	TRBJ2-1	ASSQDRLGPSSYNEQF
TRBV19	TRBJ1-1	ASTAPRGGTEAF
TRBV18	TRBJ2-5	ASSPPAGQETQY
TRBV6-5	TRBJ2-1	ASSWGLHNEQF
TRBV5-1	TRBJ1-1	ASSRSGTGVAEAF
TRBV25-1	TRBJ2-7	ASIGALEQY
TRBV9	TRBJ2-7	ASSVGDRGYEQY
TRBV30	TRBJ1-1	AWSRDRNTEAF
TRBV4-2	TRBJ1-1	ASSSDRVANTEAF
TRBV5-1	TRBJ2-3	ASSPRVAGREDTQY
TRBV7-6	TRBJ2-3	ASSFRDGRGTDTQY
TRBV7-2	TRBJ2-3	ASSLEQYTQY
TRBV29-1	TRBJ2-3	SVRNPGQGVTDTQY
TRBV30	TRBJ1-6	AWSATGFYNSPLH
TRBV21-1	TRBJ2-7	ASSKVLGLYEQY
TRBV19	TRBJ1-3	ASSSLRYLSGNTIY
TRBV7-3	TRBJ2-1	ASSYAPLAGGLGEQF
TRBV15	TRBJ2-5	ATRDFSSGETQY
TRBV2	TRBJ2-5	ASRAGTGSETQY
TRBV5-6	TRBJ2-2	ASSLRDRGITGELF
TRBV7-9	TRBJ1-5	ASSPEGVNQPQH
TRBV27	TRBJ1-1	ASSFGVGRTEAF
TRBV28	TRBJ1-5	ASSLRAGNQPQH
TRBV30	TRBJ2-1	AWSRGRNEQF
TRBV9	TRBJ2-2	ASSTPNTGELF
TRBV7-2	TRBJ2-3	ASSSRGRSDTQY
TRBV5-8	TRBJ1-6	ASSLPTRGSLYNSPLH
TRBV9	TRBJ2-5	ASSPWTGSETQY